This T cell receptor (beta chain) was sequenced for a study of cytomegalovirus exposure and HLA in healthy donors (dated by TCRdb to about 2017). Regarding the study in general: An earlier analysis of several hundred of the donors reported approximately 300 Gb of sequence data and 117 million unique TCR beta sequences obtained from around 190 million T cells. A handful of DR-DQ haplotypes were handled as single units for association and clustering because linkage in the cohort was strong. The study profiled the T cell repertoires of hundreds of subjects by immunosequencing and related them to cytomegalovirus serostatus. Of the roughly 430 genotyped donors, roughly 85% fell in the genetic ancestry cluster associated with self-reported Caucasian donors. Along with the roughly 670-subject first cohort, a separate validation cohort of over a hundred different subjects was used. In a later analysis, previously published TCR beta repertoires from fewer than 750 donors were re-analyzed and high-resolution HLA genotyping was added so that TCR occurrence patterns could be studied. The later analysis used no new phenotypic data to find candidate immune exposures, relying instead on TCR beta sequences and their occurrence across donors. Every repertoire in the discovery cohort had been generated on one and the same sequencing platform. Among around 400 genotyped donors of the cohort, an average of about 240,000 unique TCR beta nucleotide sequences was sequenced per donor, of which approximately 19% were non-productive. To decide whether each TCR beta V gene segment behaved as functional or pseudogenic, an earlier analysis of approximately 600 of the donors relied on high-throughput TCR beta sequencing. In a later genetic analysis, genome-wide SNP genotypes for about 55% of the roughly 700 donors were used, and that subset was treated as a discovery cohort. The study was designed to test whether signatures of past pathogen exposure could be identified by cataloging public T cell receptors. Alongside the repertoire data, information on donor age, sex, ethnicity and CMV serostatus was compiled. HLA typing covered class I and class II loci at four-digit resolution. Approximately 300 gigabases of sequencing data and tens of millions of unique TCR sequences made up an early release that covered under 750 HLA-typed donors. To predict cytomegalovirus infection status, the study brought together high-throughput TCR immunosequencing, statistical association of individual TCRs with disease status, and machine learning. The number of donors typed differed by locus, with about 629-640 for A, B, C, DRB1 and DQB1, around 500 for DQA1, over 600 for DPA1, and 400 to 490 for DPB1. What the authors observed across the whole study: Correlated functional status among segregating V segments might be attributable to linkage disequilibrium, but an unknown experimental factor could not be ruled out. In the study, some 160 TCR beta chains were listed as associated with cytomegalovirus. The 87-base-pair reads could not distinguish some IMGT-functional V segments, including TRBV6-2 and TRBV6-3, so those segments were excluded. A later genetic analysis reported fewer N-insertions in productive TCRs among donors in an Asian-associated ancestry cluster than the roughly 650-donor mean. According to a later analysis, TCR association rates differed among HLA loci, with DRB1 alleles showing the most associated TCRs and HLA-C alleles showing the fewest. When HLA alleles, especially DR and DQ, strongly co-occurred, attributing TCR associations to individual alleles was difficult. A later analysis associated 15,000 to 20,000 TCR beta sequences with specific HLA alleles at a false discovery rate of 0.05. Most TCR sequences were seen in very few donors, while some public TCRs were found in many individuals. Roughly uniform sequencing depth across donors was assumed in presence/absence analyses, although this assumption may not hold. In an earlier analysis of 450 to 750 of the donors, most TCR beta V segments appeared in productive rearrangements about 87% or about 30% of the time, broadly matching IMGT annotations. This cohort had only TCR beta chains sequenced, and the lack of alpha or paired-chain data limited which features could be detected. About 17 rarely observed V segments, including chromosome 9 orphons, were excluded from the earlier analysis of 550 to 700 of the donors because counts were too low. The authors suggested that the approach could potentially be generalized to other disease states and immunological phenotypes. A cluster of highly shared sequence variants was judged likely to represent a technical artifact of the sequencing pipeline. Compared with equally common non-associated chains, HLA-associated TCR beta chains in a later analysis were more clonally expanded and had lower generation probabilities. In both the original and validation cohorts, the classifier was reported to diagnose cytomegalovirus status with high specificity and sensitivity. In a later analysis, several top co-occurrence clusters were reported to appear linked to parvovirus B19, influenza, CMV and Epstein-Barr virus. V-gene and J-gene trimming of TCR beta chains was associated with a missense DCLRE1C variant in a later genetic analysis, and the association was replicated in an independent cohort. In vitro tests confirmed that a few of the cytomegalovirus-associated TCR beta chains recognize cytomegalovirus antigens. Because some donors lacked HLA typing at each locus, the association tests relied only on the typed subset. The only immune exposure information available for the cohort was CMV serostatus. Most CMV-associated TCR beta chains appeared to be HLA-restricted in a later analysis, and the HLA associations seemed to be driven largely by CMV exposure. A further reported finding was that TCR beta sequences accurately predicted the HLA-A and HLA-B alleles for most subjects in the first cohort.

The cohort comprised fewer than 700 healthy bone marrow donors. At the time of sampling, every cohort member was nominally healthy, though immune exposures that went unrecorded were likely present. The donor tested CMV seronegative and was one of the 352 seronegative cohort members. A peripheral blood sample was collected from each donor, and TCR beta sequencing was performed on peripheral blood mononuclear cells. Genomic DNA was extracted from the blood cell samples with the Qiagen DNeasy Blood Extraction Kit. The CDR3 sequence holds 11 residues, the cysteine and phenylalanine included. Only the CDR3 part of the read is kept: 33 bases, read in frame from the first base. Per the germline V gene (reference sequence), GTSNPN is the CDR1 and SVGIG is the CDR2. The V end loses 5 bases and the J end loses 6 bases, and a stretch of 10 bases separates them. A note on this clone: Its antigen is currently not known. No much larger clone exists at a distance of one base, and base qualities are not known.

Library preparation was by the immunoSEQ multiplex PCR assay. For the multiplex PCR, a mixture combining 60 forward primers for TCR Vbeta segments and 13 reverse primers for TCR Jbeta segments was used. A multiplex PCR assay on genomic DNA amplified the CDR3 region of rearranged TCR beta genes. The amplified TCR beta libraries were sequenced on the Illumina HiSeq System as 87-base-pair reads. The paper's data handling went like this. A later analysis counted approximately 76 million unique TCR beta chains across the roughly 700 repertoires, and roughly 9.9 million of these chains were shared by at least two donors. To remove PCR and sequencing errors, raw reads were error-corrected and collapsed into unique sequences using a nearest-neighbor algorithm that merged closely related sequences. V, D and J gene segments were assigned by aligning CDR3 sequences to IMGT reference sequences. For a sequence to be retained, a match of at least six nucleotides was required to both a V gene segment and a J gene segment. Rearrangements were classified as productive when the CDR3 lacked stop codons and remained in frame with V and J, and all other rearrangements were classified as non-productive. CDR3 was defined according to IMGT convention as the region running from the second conserved V-encoded cysteine to the conserved J-encoded phenylalanine. The earlier analysis of 450 to 750 of the donors excluded any sequence lacking an unambiguous match to a single V gene segment. An earlier analysis of about 590 of the donors classified V segments as functional when productive rearrangements were above 56.7% and as segregating when the standard deviation between donors was above 5%. A statistical classification framework was developed to diagnose cytomegalovirus status using the catalog of TCR beta chain sequences. A later analysis assigned V and J genes by comparing TCR nucleotide sequences with IMGT/GENE-DB human TR gene sequences. The TCRdist pipeline was used in a later analysis to assign CDR3 sequences and most-parsimonious VDJ recombination scenarios. In a later analysis, every TCR beta chain was defined by the combination of its CDR3 amino acid sequence and its V-gene family, and reads without a unique V-gene family were dropped. In a later analysis, 500 to 650 highly shared, low-generation-probability nucleotide sequences were removed to address suspected cross-contamination and a sequencing artifact. A later analysis calculated a clonal expansion index for each public chain from normalized within-repertoire ranks of inferred template counts. A later analysis computed generation probabilities with a VDJ recombination model fitted to out-of-frame rearrangements, and checked the results against IGoR. Hypergeometric tests were used in a later analysis to score TCR-TCR, TCR-HLA and TCR-CMV co-occurrence, with a repertoire-size bias correction applied to the TCR pairs. In a later analysis, false discovery rates were estimated by permuting HLA or CMV assignments 20 times. In a later analysis, co-occurring TCRs were grouped using DBSCAN, with TCRdist sequence similarity added in when clustering inside HLA-allele-positive subsets. Repertoires with fewer than 30,000 or more than 120,000 public chains, plus five repertoires with anomalous nucleotide sharing, were excluded from co-occurrence clustering. In TCRdb, the immuneACCESS table is reduced to in-frame sequences with V and J assigned. These tables do not hold every clone; where another copy was compared, an unresolved V gene accounts for under half, and the others remain unexplained. V, J and clone size are those of that table, while D and trimming were read from the DNA. This sample has about 120,000 clones in its table, and more than 65% of those were observed once. The top ten clonotypes cover nearly 0.9% of the sample.

Rearrangement joined TRBV30 to TRBJ1-2; no D segment can be confidently identified. Sequenced sample: PBMCs. This TCR derives from a woman in her twenties or thirties in good health and CMV-seronegative. Here is the DNA: TGTGCCTGGTACCTATATAATGGCTACACCTTC. This encodes CAWYLYNGYTF.